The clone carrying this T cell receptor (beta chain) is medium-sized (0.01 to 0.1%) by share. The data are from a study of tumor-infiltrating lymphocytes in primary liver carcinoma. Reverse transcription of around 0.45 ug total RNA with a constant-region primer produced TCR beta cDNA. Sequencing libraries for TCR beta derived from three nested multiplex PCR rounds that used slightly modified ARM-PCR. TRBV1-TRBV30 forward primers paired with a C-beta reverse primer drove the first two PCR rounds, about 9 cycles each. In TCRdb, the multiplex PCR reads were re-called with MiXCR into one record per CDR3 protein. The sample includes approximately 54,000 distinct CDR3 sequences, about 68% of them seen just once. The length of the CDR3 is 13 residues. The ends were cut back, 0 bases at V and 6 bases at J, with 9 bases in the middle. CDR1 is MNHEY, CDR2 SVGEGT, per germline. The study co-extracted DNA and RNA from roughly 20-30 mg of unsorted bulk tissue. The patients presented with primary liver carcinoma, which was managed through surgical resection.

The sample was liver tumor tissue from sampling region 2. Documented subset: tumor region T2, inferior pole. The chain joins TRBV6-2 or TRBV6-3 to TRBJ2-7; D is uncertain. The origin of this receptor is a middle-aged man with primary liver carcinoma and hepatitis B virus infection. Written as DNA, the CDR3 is TGTGCCAGCAGTTACTCGTCGGCCTCCGAGCAGTACTTC. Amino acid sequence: CASSYSSASEQYF.